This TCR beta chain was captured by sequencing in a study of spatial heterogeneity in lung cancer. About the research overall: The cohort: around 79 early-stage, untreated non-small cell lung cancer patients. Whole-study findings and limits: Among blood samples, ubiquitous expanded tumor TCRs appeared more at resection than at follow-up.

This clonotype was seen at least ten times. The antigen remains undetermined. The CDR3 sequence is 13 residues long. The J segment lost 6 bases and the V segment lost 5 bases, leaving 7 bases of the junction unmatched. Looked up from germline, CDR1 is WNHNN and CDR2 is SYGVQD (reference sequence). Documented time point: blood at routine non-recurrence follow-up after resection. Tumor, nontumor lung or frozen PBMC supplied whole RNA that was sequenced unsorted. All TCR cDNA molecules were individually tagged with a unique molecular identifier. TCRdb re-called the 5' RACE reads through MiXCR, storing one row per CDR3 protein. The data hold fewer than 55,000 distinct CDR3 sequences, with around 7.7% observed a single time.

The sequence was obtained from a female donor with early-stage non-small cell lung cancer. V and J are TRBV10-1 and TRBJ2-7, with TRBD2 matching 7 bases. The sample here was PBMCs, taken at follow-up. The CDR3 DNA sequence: TGCGCCAGCAGTTTTGGGACTACTGCCGAGCAGTACTTC. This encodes CASSFGTTAEQYF.